The 27 T cell receptor beta chains presented below share a single source sample, sequenced in a study of T cells after posttransplantation cyclophosphamide. Measured with immunoSEQ multiplex PCR; TCRdb has only the in-frame clones, and not every one. The sample holds more than 25,000 clones, and no clone turns up only once. The sample was PBMCs. These TCRs come from a man aged 45 to 65 in good health, CMV-negative, and a related stem cell transplant donor.

In its sample, this clone was seen a few times. The V call is TRBV23-1, the J call TRBJ2-5, with a possible D match to TRBD1 (5 bases). TRBV23-1 is flagged as an ORF with uncertain function. The length of the CDR3 is 16 residues. V lost 1 base and J 1 base, leaving 13 bases between the germline ends. Here the CDR3 reads CASSQWKGPAQETQYF. Written as DNA, the CDR3 is TGCGCCAGCAGTCAATGGAAGGGGCCCGCCCAAGAGACCCAGTACTTC.

This clone has a count of ten or more. V usage is TRBV9 and J usage is TRBJ1-4; TRBD1 might be the D (5 bases). Deletions cut 2 bases from V and 7 bases from J, with 15 bases between. The germline V gene encodes CDR1 SGDLS and CDR2 YYNGEE. This CDR3 region has 15 residues. CDR3 protein: CASSVLGGRGEKLFF. In nucleotides, the CDR3 is TGTGCCAGCAGCGTCCTGGGGGGGAGAGGTGAAAAACTGTTTTTT.

This clone has at least ten counts. The chain recombines TRBV2 with TRBJ1-2, with 10 bases aligning to TRBD1. Germline CDR1 is SNHLY and CDR2 is FYNNEI. V shed 6 bases and J 7 bases; nucleotides not matched to a gene: 11. The CDR3 runs 15 residues. The CDR3 nucleotides read TGTGCCAGCAGCGCCGGTTCCGGGACAGGGGCTGGCTACACCTTC. It specifies CASSAGSGTGAGYTF.

The chain has TRBV6-5 and TRBJ2-7; D is unclear. The CDR3 sequence is 14 residues long. Germline V gene sequence: CDR1 MNHEY, CDR2 SVGAGI. V lost 5 bases and J 6 bases, leaving 17 bases between the germline ends. CDR3 DNA sequence: TGTGCCAGCAGTGAAGGTTTGGAGACGTCCGAGCAGTACTTC. Residues: CASSEGLETSEQYF.

This clone was detected many times. This sequence joins TRBV9 and TRBJ2-7; D is undetermined. V gave up 4 bases and J gave up 0 bases, with 5 bases separating them. The germline CDR1 and CDR2 sequences are SGDLS and YYNGEE. The CDR3 length is 12 residues. The CDR3 nucleotides are TGTGCCAGCAGCCCTCCCTCCTACGAGCAGTACTTC. Protein product: CASSPPSYEQYF.

This clone was counted ten times or more. The chain has TRBV10-2 and TRBJ2-7; 8 bases fit TRBD1. V shed 4 bases and J 6 bases; nucleotides not matched to a gene: 8. Per germline, CDR1 WSHSY and CDR2 SAAADI. The CDR3 is 14 amino acids. In nucleotides, the CDR3 is TGCGCCAGCAGTGGGACCGGGACAGGAGGCGAGCAGTACTTC. Amino acid sequence: CASSGTGTGGEQYF.

This clone has more than one count but fewer than ten. A read error may be the cause here, since a much bigger clone is one base away. The rearrangement uses TRBV6-5 and TRBJ1-5, with 9 bases aligning to TRBD1. Trimming removed 5 bases from V and 4 bases from J; junction bases left unmatched: 6. Germline CDR1 and CDR2: MNHEY and SVGAGI. This CDR3 is 15 amino acids long. CDR3 DNA: TGTGCCAGCAGTCTTGGGACAGGGAGGAATCAGCCCCAGCATTTT. Translating gives CASSLGTGRNQPQHF.

This clone has a count of ten or more. The DNA for the CDR3 is TGTGCCAGCAGCTCCTGGACAGGGCTGGCCGGGGAGCTGTTTTTT. It encodes CASSSWTGLAGELFF. The chain recombines TRBV11-2 with TRBJ2-2; 8 bases agree with TRBD1. The germline V gene has CDR1 SGHAT and CDR2 FQNNGV. The CDR3 consists of 15 residues. The junction had 7 bases not matched to a gene; V was cut back by 4 bases and J by 6 bases.

In its sample, this clone was seen many times. A much larger clonotype is one base distant, so this may be a read error. At the DNA level, this CDR3 is encoded by other sequences in the same sample as well. The CDR3 sequence is CASSIRGPSYEQYF. CDR3 nucleotide sequence: TGTGCCAGTAGCATCAGGGGGCCGTCCTACGAGCAGTACTTC. V is TRBV19 and J is TRBJ2-7, with 8 bases matching TRBD1. After removal of 6 bases from V and 1 base from J, the junction contained 5 bases not matched to a gene. The CDR3 has 14 residues. The germline CDR1 and CDR2 sequences are LNHDA and SQIVND (reference sequence).

This clone was seen many times. The chain employs TRBV19 and TRBJ1-5; 8 bases are a match to TRBD1. The CDR3 spans 15 residues. Trimming cost V 2 bases and J 4 bases; bases outside gene matches: 4. Germline V lookup: CDR1 LNHDA, CDR2 SQIVND (reference sequence). The CDR3 here is CASSISGQGNQPQHF. The CDR3 nucleotides are TGTGCCAGTAGTATATCTGGACAGGGAAATCAGCCCCAGCATTTT.

This clone was observed at least ten times. V gene TRBV2 combines with J gene TRBJ2-2, with TRBD2 as a possible D gene (5 bases). Germline assignment: CDR1 SNHLY and CDR2 FYNNEI. The CDR3 loop spans 14 amino acids. Deletions cut 4 bases from V and 4 bases from J, with 10 bases between. The CDR3 reads CASSAGLGTGELFF. The CDR3, as DNA: TGTGCCAGCAGTGCGGGGTTGGGCACCGGGGAGCTGTTTTTT.

Many counts were recorded for this clone. The chain combines TRBV18 with TRBJ1-1; tentatively, D is TRBD1 (5 bases). This CDR3 is built from 16 residues. V was trimmed by 1 base and J by 2 bases, leaving 14 bases between them. CDR1 and CDR2 from the germline V gene are KGHSH and LQKENI. The CDR3 DNA follows: TGTGCCAGCTCACCACGGGATGGGCAGGGTAACACTGAAGCTTTCTTT. It is translated as CASSPRDGQGNTEAFF.

At least ten counts were recorded for this clone. The V call is TRBV2, the J call TRBJ1-5; 8 bases are shared with TRBD1. J lost 5 bases, V lost 7 bases, and 13 bases had no gene match. Germline CDR1 reads SNHLY; CDR2 reads FYNNEI. This CDR3 has 16 residues. The CDR3 loop is CASTLNRQGLYQPQHF. DNA for the CDR3: TGTGCCAGCACGCTGAATCGACAGGGGCTTTATCAGCCCCAGCATTTT.

This clone was detected a few times. The rearrangement uses TRBV5-4 and TRBJ2-5; D perhaps matches TRBD1 (5 bases). The CDR3 covers 15 residues. Germline lookup yields CDR1 SGHNT and CDR2 YYREEE (reference sequence). V lost 0 bases and J lost 5, with 14 bases in between. The CDR3 bases are TGTGCCAGCAGCTTGGACAGGCCAACTTTTGAGACCCAGTACTTC. It encodes CASSLDRPTFETQYF.

This clone was seen many times. This chain joins TRBV6-6 and TRBJ2-5; 14 bases are a match to TRBD2. The germline gives CDR1 MNHNY, CDR2 SVGAGI (reference sequence). The CDR3 runs to 16 residues. Trimming cost V 8 bases and J 5 bases; bases outside gene matches: 10. The CDR3 here is CASGGRLAGGEETQYF. The CDR3 DNA follows: TGTGCCAGCGGTGGGAGACTAGCGGGGGGGGAGGAGACCCAGTACTTC.

This clone was counted ten times or more. The chain recombines TRBV6-6 with TRBJ1-5, with 8 positions matching TRBD1. Unmatched junction bases numbered 8, after V lost 6 bases and J lost 7 bases. The CDR3 consists of 14 residues. Looked up from germline, CDR1 is MNHNY and CDR2 is SVGAGI (reference sequence). CDR3 coding DNA: TGTGCCAGCAGCCCCGGACAGGGTAGCCAGCCCCAGCATTTT. This codes for CASSPGQGSQPQHF.

The table lists this clone with many counts. This chain connects TRBV28 to TRBJ1-2; possible D gene TRBD1, 5 bases. CDR3 length equals 13 residues. V was cut by 4 bases and J by 4 bases, with 10 bases left in between. Germline V CDR1 and CDR2: MDHEN, SYDVKM. The CDR3 spells CASSSRGTYGYTF. In DNA form, the CDR3 reads TGTGCCAGCAGTTCCCGGGGGACCTATGGCTACACCTTC.

This clone came up many times. The rearrangement links TRBV19 to TRBJ2-3; 9 nucleotides align to TRBD2. The V gene's germline CDR1 is LNHDA and CDR2 SQIVND (reference sequence). Trimming at V came to 7 bases and at J to 2 bases, leaving 10 bases not matched to a gene. This CDR3 region has 16 residues. In DNA form, the CDR3 reads TGTGCCAGTAAACCTCGCGGGGGGGCGGTCACAGATACGCAGTATTTT. It is translated as CASKPRGGAVTDTQYF. The variable domain in full, completed from reference TRBV19 and TRBJ2-3, reads DGGITQSPKYLFRKEGQNVTLSCEQNLNHDAMYWYRQDPGQGLRLIYYSQIVNDFQKGDIAEGYSVSREKKESFPLTVTSAQKNPTAFYLCASKPRGGAVTDTQYFGPGTRLTVL.

This clone was seen repeatedly, ten times or more. The V call is TRBV4-1, the J call TRBJ1-1, with D perhaps TRBD1 (5 bases). The CDR3 extends over 16 amino acids. V lost 5 bases to trimming and J lost 6 bases, with 22 bases between them. The V gene's germline CDR1 is MGHRA and CDR2 YSYEKL. The CDR3 DNA is TGCGCCAGCAGCAGATGGGGGATGGGAGGGCACGCTGAAGCTTTCTTT. Translated: CASSRWGMGGHAEAFF.

At least ten counts were recorded for this clone. This chain uses TRBV10-3 with TRBJ2-6; unclear D gene. CDR1 is ENHRY, CDR2 SYGVKD, per germline. V lost 8 bases to trimming and J lost 0 bases, with 8 bases between them. The CDR3 consists of 14 residues. The CDR3 here is CAIGQISGANVLTF. The CDR3 nucleotides read TGTGCCATCGGGCAGATCTCTGGGGCCAACGTCCTGACTTTC.

At least ten counts were recorded for this clone. The gene calls are TRBV19 and TRBJ1-4, with TRBD1 matching over 10 bases. The CDR3 runs 16 residues. CDR1 LNHDA and CDR2 SQIVND come from the germline V gene (reference sequence). With 7 bases clipped from V and 8 bases from J, the junction kept 13 bases outside the gene matches. The CDR3 region has the DNA TGTGCCAGTACCAACCTGACAGGGGGCCTGGAAGAAAAACTGTTTTTT. It translates to CASTNLTGGLEEKLFF. The complete variable domain, with remaining parts taken from reference TRBV19 and TRBJ1-4, reads DGGITQSPKYLFRKEGQNVTLSCEQNLNHDAMYWYRQDPGQGLRLIYYSQIVNDFQKGDIAEGYSVSREKKESFPLTVTSAQKNPTAFYLCASTNLTGGLEEKLFFGSGTQLSVL.

This clone was picked up many times. The chain recombines TRBV7-3 with TRBJ2-2; no definite D call. The V gene's germline CDR1 is SGHTA and CDR2 FQGTGA. CDR3 size: 12 residues. The V end was cut by 5 bases, the J end by 3 bases, with 4 bases between. Written as DNA, the CDR3 is TGTGCCAGCAGCCATTACACCGGGGAGCTGTTTTTT. Amino acids: CASSHYTGELFF. Combining the CDR3 with reference TRBV7-3 and TRBJ2-2 gives the whole variable domain GAGVSQTPSNKVTEKGKYVELRCDPISGHTALYWYRQSLGQGPEFLIYFQGTGAADDSGLPNDRFFAVRPEGSVSTLKIQRTERGDSAVYLCASSHYTGELFFGEGSRLTVL.

This clone was counted many times. The genes are TRBV7-2 and TRBJ2-7; 9 nucleotides line up with TRBD2. V dropped 5 bases and J dropped 2; count of bases not matched to a gene: 1. CDR1 SGHTA and CDR2 FQGNSA come from the germline V gene. The CDR3 length is 13 residues. The CDR3 sequence: CASSRLAAYEQYF. The CDR3 DNA follows: TGTGCCAGCAGCCGACTAGCGGCCTACGAGCAGTACTTC.

This clone has at least ten counts. This rearrangement joins TRBV11-2 to TRBJ1-2; 7 bases match TRBD1. Germline V lookup: CDR1 SGHAT, CDR2 FQNNGV. This CDR3 comprises 15 residues. J was trimmed by 4 bases and V by 5 bases; bases with no gene match: 10. CDR3 sequence (DNA): TGTGCCAGCAGCCCACAGACAGGGTACGCCTATGGCTACACCTTC. This encodes CASSPQTGYAYGYTF.

This clone was counted between two and nine times. The chain uses TRBV5-1 and TRBJ1-4; D unclear. The germline CDR1 and CDR2 sequences are SGHRS and YFSETQ. The CDR3 extends over 14 amino acids. Trimming cost V 2 bases and J 1 base, with 6 bases left between them. The CDR3 is CASSFTGTNEKLFF. CDR3 in DNA: TGCGCCAGCAGCTTTACCGGAACTAATGAAAAACTGTTTTTT.

This clone has a count of ten or more. V gene TRBV2 combines with J gene TRBJ2-7; 7 positions agree with TRBD1. This CDR3 comprises 12 residues. Germline CDR1 reads SNHLY; CDR2 reads FYNNEI. J gave up 7 bases and V 7 bases, and 7 bases lay outside the gene matches. The CDR3 coding sequence is TGTGCCAGCAAAAGGACAGGTCTGGAGCAGTACTTC. Encoded protein: CASKRTGLEQYF.

This clone was recorded many times. This sequence joins TRBV5-1 and TRBJ2-3, with a weak D call TRBD2 (5 bases). The CDR3 has 15 residues. The V and J ends lost 0 bases and 2 bases respectively, with 10 bases between them. The germline V gene encodes CDR1 SGHRS and CDR2 YFSETQ. The CDR3: CASSLGEGNTDTQYF. Here the CDR3 DNA reads TGCGCCAGCAGCTTGGGCGAGGGTAACACAGATACGCAGTATTTT.